These 6 T cell receptor beta chains originate from one sample sequenced in a study of beta chain features in type 1 diabetes. Sequenced material consisted of expressed TCRB transcripts (all of the isolated RNA was reverse transcribed). The assay was immunoSEQ multiplex PCR, and TCRdb's table has in-frame clones only and misses some. Of some 60,000 clones in the sample, roughly 60% were seen once. Sequencing was carried out using Tregs from blood. These receptor sequences come from a woman between 18 and 29 years old in good health.

The DNA of the CDR3 is TGTGCCACCGGACGGGAGGGGGCTGAAGCTTTCTTT. This codes for CATGREGAEAFF. The chain carries TRBV15 and TRBJ1-1; D perhaps matches TRBD1 (6 bases). CDR3 length: 12 residues. Germline CDR1 reads LNHNV; CDR2 reads YYDKDF (reference sequence). V dropped 8 bases and J dropped 6 bases, with 13 bases sitting between them.

The chain combines TRBV30 with TRBJ1-4; 8 nucleotides line up with TRBD1. In germline, CDR1 is GTSNPN, CDR2 SVGIG (reference sequence). Germline trimming cut 5 bases from V and 8 bases from J; bases unmatched to any gene: 7. There are 13 residues in the CDR3. The CDR3 region is CAWQGATGEKLFF. The CDR3, as DNA: TGTGCCTGGCAGGGGGCGACGGGAGAAAAACTGTTTTTT. Complete variable domain (other parts from reference TRBV30 and TRBJ1-4): SQTIHQWPATLVQPVGSPLSLECTVEGTSNPNLYWYRQAAGRGLQLLFYSVGIGQISSEVPQNLSASRPQDRQFILSSKKLLLSDSGFYLCAWQGATGEKLFFGSGTQLSVL.

This clone was detected a few times. The V and J genes are TRBV7-9 and TRBJ1-4; 8 nucleotides line up with TRBD1. J gave up 8 bases and V 4 bases, and 9 bases lay outside the gene matches. Germline V gene sequence: CDR1 SEHNR, CDR2 FQNEAQ (reference sequence). This CDR3 contains 15 residues. CDR3: CASSSGQGWGEKLFF. For the CDR3, the DNA is TGTGCCAGCAGCTCCGGACAGGGCTGGGGAGAAAAACTGTTTTTT.

The chain has TRBV5-6 and TRBJ2-3; a possible D gene is TRBD2 (6 bases). Germline V gene data show CDR1 as SGHDT and CDR2 as YYEEEE. The CDR3 spans 14 residues. V lost 6 bases and J 4 bases, leaving 15 bases between the germline ends. DNA of the CDR3: TGTGCCAGCACGAGGGGCGGGGAGGCAGATACGCAGTATTTT. This encodes CASTRGGEADTQYF.

The chain couples TRBV5-1 to TRBJ1-5, with D uncertain. The CDR3 has 13 residues. V was shortened by 0 bases and J by 7 bases, with 8 bases between the two germline ends. Germline-derived CDR1 and CDR2 are SGHRS and YFSETQ. The DNA for the CDR3 is TGCGCCAGCAGCTTGGCCGGGTCACAGCCCCAGCATTTT. Its protein product is CASSLAGSQPQHF.

In its sample, this clone was seen once. The chain uses TRBV11-1 and TRBJ2-7; 11 bases line up with TRBD2. CDR1 and CDR2 from the germline V gene are SGHAT and FQDESV (reference sequence). The CDR3 totals 16 residues. V lost 3 bases to trimming and J lost 4 bases; unmatched junction nucleotides: 8. Written as DNA, the CDR3 is TGTGCCAGCAGCTTTGCCACTAGCGGGAGCTTGTACGAGCAGTACTTC. Translation: CASSFATSGSLYEQYF.